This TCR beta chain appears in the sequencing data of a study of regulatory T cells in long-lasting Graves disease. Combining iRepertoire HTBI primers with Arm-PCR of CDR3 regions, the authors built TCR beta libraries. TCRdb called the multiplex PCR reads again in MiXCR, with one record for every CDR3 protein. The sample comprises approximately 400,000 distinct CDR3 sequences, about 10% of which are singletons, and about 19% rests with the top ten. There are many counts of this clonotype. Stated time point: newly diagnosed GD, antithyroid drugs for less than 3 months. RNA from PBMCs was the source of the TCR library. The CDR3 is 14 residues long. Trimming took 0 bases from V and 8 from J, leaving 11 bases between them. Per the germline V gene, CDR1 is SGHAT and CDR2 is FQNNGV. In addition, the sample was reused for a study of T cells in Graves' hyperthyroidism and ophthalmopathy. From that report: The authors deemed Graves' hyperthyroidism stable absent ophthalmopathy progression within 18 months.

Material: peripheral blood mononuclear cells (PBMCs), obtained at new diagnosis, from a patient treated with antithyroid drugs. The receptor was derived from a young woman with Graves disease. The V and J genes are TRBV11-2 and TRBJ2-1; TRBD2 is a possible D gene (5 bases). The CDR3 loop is CASSLDYGIHEQFF. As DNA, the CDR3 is TGTGCCAGCAGCTTAGATTACGGGATTCATGAGCAGTTCTTC.